The 21 T cell receptor beta chains listed next were all sequenced from one sample in a study of shared T cell receptors in the human thymus. Clones were sequenced by immunoSEQ multiplex PCR, and TCRdb holds only the in-frame ones, with some missing. Among about 380,000 clones, approximately 95% were seen once, and the ten largest hold approximately 0.02%. The sample taken for sequencing was thymocytes. These receptors all stem from a human donor.

The V call is TRBV27, the J call TRBJ2-2; 9 positions agree with TRBD1. The ends lost 6 bases at V and 8 bases at J; junction bases unmatched: 13. Germline lookup yields CDR1 MNHEY and CDR2 SMNVEV (reference sequence). This CDR3 has 16 residues. CDR3 loop: CASRGGQGGPTGELFF. The DNA of the CDR3 is TGTGCCAGCAGGGGGGGACAGGGAGGTCCCACAGGGGAGCTGTTTTTT.

This rearrangement joins TRBV9 to TRBJ2-4; 7 bases agree with TRBD1. J lost 6 bases, V lost 4 bases, and 10 bases had no gene match. Germline V gene data show CDR1 as SGDLS and CDR2 as YYNGEE. This CDR3 comprises 15 residues. The CDR3 here is CASSQTDRSSNIQYF. The CDR3 DNA is TGTGCCAGCAGCCAAACGGACAGGTCATCAAACATTCAGTACTTC. The full variable domain, with the rest looked up from reference TRBV9 and TRBJ2-4, is DSGVTQTPKHLITATGQRVTLRCSPRSGDLSVYWYQQSLDQGLQFLIQYYNGEERAKGNILERFSAQQFPDLHSELNLSSLELGDSALYFCASSQTDRSSNIQYFGAGTRLSVL.

The chain carries TRBV6-6 and TRBJ1-1, with D tentatively TRBD1 (5 bases). The ends were cut back, 5 bases at V and 4 bases at J, with 20 bases in the middle. The germline V gene encodes CDR1 MNHNY and CDR2 SVGAGI (reference sequence). This CDR3 spans 16 amino acids. The CDR3 DNA is TGTGCCAGCAGTCCCGGACACGGGACGTATATCACTGAAGCTTTCTTT. This encodes CASSPGHGTYITEAFF.

J is TRBJ2-2 and V is TRBV14; tentatively, D is TRBD1 (6 bases). The CDR3 runs 15 residues. Per germline, CDR1 SGHDN and CDR2 FVKESK. The germline V and J ends were trimmed by 0 bases and 6 bases, with 11 bases remaining between them. CDR3 coding DNA: TGTGCCAGCAGCCAAGACAGGGGACCGGCCGGGGAGCTGTTTTTT. It yields the protein CASSQDRGPAGELFF. Filled out from reference TRBV14 and TRBJ2-2, the complete variable domain reads EAGVTQFPSHSVIEKGQTVTLRCDPISGHDNLYWYRRVMGKEIKFLLHFVKESKQDESGMPNNRFLAERTGGTYSTLKVQPAELEDSGVYFCASSQDRGPAGELFFGEGSRLTVL.

The CDR3 DNA is TGTGCCAGCAGCCAATACGCAACGAGCGGAGAGAACACCGGGGAGCTGTTTTTT. This codes for CASSQYATSGENTGELFF. The genes are TRBV7-2 and TRBJ2-2; weak D call: TRBD2 (5 bases). Germline assignment: CDR1 SGHTA and CDR2 FQGNSA. V was clipped by 5 bases and J by 1 base, with 20 bases between them. This CDR3 is 18 amino acids long.

This clone was seen once. This chain links TRBV14 with TRBJ2-7, with 10 positions matching TRBD2. The germline gives CDR1 SGHDN, CDR2 FVKESK. Trimming at V came to 0 bases and at J to 3 bases, leaving 8 bases not matched to a gene. This CDR3 is 17 amino acids long. The CDR3 loop reads CASSQDGTSGNDYEQYF. The CDR3 DNA reads TGTGCCAGCAGCCAAGATGGCACTAGCGGGAATGACTACGAGCAGTACTTC.

This clone was found once. One end of the junction is discordant with germline, which a read error may explain. This chain links TRBV28 with TRBJ1-2; D call uncertain. There are 12 residues in the CDR3. Per germline, CDR1 MDHEN and CDR2 SYDVKM. In DNA form, the CDR3 reads TGTGCCAGCAGTTTCGGACGGGTGGGCTTCACCTTC. It encodes CASSFGRVGFTF.

The chain is built from TRBV4-2 and TRBJ2-1; TRBD2 agrees at 7 bases. This CDR3 has 15 residues. Trimming cost V 1 base and J 2 bases; bases outside gene matches: 2. Germline CDR1 LGHNA, CDR2 YNFKEQ. CDR3 protein: CASSQGREAYNEQFF. CDR3 coding DNA: TGTGCCAGCAGCCAAGGACGGGAGGCCTACAATGAGCAGTTCTTC.

V usage is TRBV9 and J usage is TRBJ2-1; TRBD1 aligns across 8 bases. The CDR3 runs to 16 residues. V was clipped by 0 bases and J by 3 bases; unmatched bases: 5. Germline values: CDR1 SGDLS, CDR2 YYNGEE. CDR3 region: CASSVGTGPIYNEQFF. In nucleotides, the CDR3 is TGTGCCAGCAGCGTAGGGACAGGGCCAATCTACAATGAGCAGTTCTTC.

This chain connects TRBV18 to TRBJ1-3, with 12 bases identical to TRBD1. Germline-derived CDR1 and CDR2 are KGHSH and LQKENI. The CDR3 has 21 amino acids. J gave up 0 bases and V 1 base, and 13 bases lay outside the gene matches. CDR3 bases: TGTGCCAGCTCACCACTCAACCGCCGGGACAGGGGGCAATACTCTGGAAACACCATATATTTT. It encodes CASSPLNRRDRGQYSGNTIYF. Supplemented by reference TRBV18 and TRBJ1-3, the full variable domain reads NAGVMQNPRHLVRRRGQEARLRCSPMKGHSHVYWYRQLPEEGLKFMVYLQKENIIDESGMPKERFSAEFPKEGPSILRIQQVVRGDSAAYFCASSPLNRRDRGQYSGNTIYFGEGSWLTVV.

The J gene is TRBJ2-7, the V gene TRBV7-2, with unresolved D. CDR1 is SGHTA, CDR2 FQGNSA, per germline. V was pared by 4 bases and J by 0 bases, with 13 bases between. This CDR3 comprises 15 residues. The CDR3 sequence: CASSYRLESSYEQYF. The CDR3 DNA is TGTGCCAGCAGCTACCGGCTGGAGAGCTCCTACGAGCAGTACTTC.

The gene calls are TRBV27 and TRBJ2-7, with D possibly matching TRBD1 (6 bases). The ends were cut back, 2 bases at V and 2 bases at J, with 13 bases in the middle. CDR3 length: 15 residues. In germline, CDR1 is MNHEY, CDR2 SMNVEV (reference sequence). CDR3 in DNA: TGTGCCAGCAGTTTACACGACAGGAGAGCCTACGAGCAGTACTTC. Protein: CASSLHDRRAYEQYF.

This clone has a single count. CDR3 amino acids: CASSSGQGNYGYTF. Here the CDR3 DNA reads TGTGCCAGCAGTTCCGGACAGGGCAACTATGGCTACACCTTC. The rearrangement links TRBV28 to TRBJ1-2; 8 positions match TRBD1. In germline, CDR1 is MDHEN, CDR2 SYDVKM. J was trimmed by 2 bases and V by 4 bases; bases with no gene match: 3. The CDR3 runs to 14 residues.

The chain links TRBV27 to TRBJ1-5; D might be TRBD1 (6 bases). CDR3 length equals 14 residues. Looked up from germline, CDR1 is MNHEY and CDR2 is SMNVEV (reference sequence). With 6 bases removed from V and 7 bases from J, the gap between germline ends came to 16 bases. CDR3 sequence: CASSPRGGPQPQHF. Written as DNA, the CDR3 is TGTGCCAGCAGCCCTAGGGGGGGCCCACAGCCCCAGCATTTT.

Here the CDR3 DNA reads TGTGCCAGCAGCCTCAAGGCGGCCAAAAACATTCAGTACTTC. It is translated as CASSLKAAKNIQYF. V is TRBV7-2 and J is TRBJ2-4, with unresolved D. The CDR3 runs to 14 residues. The germline CDR1 and CDR2 sequences are SGHTA and FQGNSA. Trimming took 5 bases from V and 1 from J, leaving 9 bases between them.

V and J are TRBV15 and TRBJ2-4, with D hard to call. Trimming shortened V by 0 bases and J by 0 bases, and 9 bases separated the two germline ends. Germline lookup yields CDR1 LNHNV and CDR2 YYDKDF (reference sequence). The CDR3 has 16 amino acids. CDR3 loop: CATSRDRRLAKNIQYF. The CDR3 DNA is TGTGCCACCAGCAGAGATCGACGCCTAGCCAAAAACATTCAGTACTTC.

This clone was seen just once. The chain joins TRBV6-5 to TRBJ1-2; 8 bases align to TRBD1. The CDR3 runs to 12 residues. CDR1 MNHEY and CDR2 SVGAGI come from the germline V gene. The V segment lost 5 bases and the J segment 6 bases; nucleotides outside the gene matches: 2. DNA for the CDR3: TGTGCCAGCAGTCCAGGGGGCCATGGCTACACCTTC. Amino acid sequence: CASSPGGHGYTF.

A remark on this clone: One junction end disagrees with the germline gene, perhaps due to a read error. The J gene is TRBJ1-3, the V gene TRBV5-6; maybe TRBD1 (5 bases). The CDR3 contains 16 residues. In germline, CDR1 is SGHDT, CDR2 YYEEEE. The CDR3 DNA sequence: TGTGCCAACAGCCCTCGGGACGTTCGCTCTGGAAACACCATATATTTT. Residues: CANSPRDVRSGNTIYF.

This chain links TRBV6-1 with TRBJ2-7, with TRBD1 identical over 10 bases. V trimming: 6 bases; J trimming: 2 bases; junction bases outside the gene matches: 4. Per the germline V gene, CDR1 is MNHNS and CDR2 is SASEGT. The CDR3 covers 14 residues. DNA of the CDR3: TGTGCCAGCAGGCAGACAGGGGGCCCCTACGAGCAGTACTTC. Translated: CASRQTGGPYEQYF.

The V and J genes are TRBV27 and TRBJ1-5, with 7 bases identical to TRBD1. This CDR3 region has 14 residues. V shed 6 bases, J shed 6 bases, and the junction held 8 bases outside the gene matches. Germline CDR1 MNHEY, CDR2 SMNVEV (reference sequence). The CDR3 is CASSEGTAAQPQHF. The CDR3 nucleotides are TGTGCCAGCAGCGAGGGGACAGCCGCTCAGCCCCAGCATTTT.

This chain links TRBV5-6 with TRBJ2-7, with D possibly called TRBD1 or TRBD2 (5 bases each). The CDR3 consists of 18 residues. V was cut by 0 bases and J by 3 bases, with 22 bases left in between. The germline V gene encodes CDR1 SGHDT and CDR2 YYEEEE. For the CDR3, the DNA is TGTGCCAGCAGCTTGGATCGGGGCAGTCGCCCCACGGGCTACGAGCAGTACTTC. Its translation is CASSLDRGSRPTGYEQYF.